These 32 T cell receptor beta chains originate from one sample sequenced in a study of blood T cell repertoires in COVID-19. Profiled with immunoSEQ multiplex PCR; TCRdb holds only in-frame clones, not every one. The sample records some 250,000 clones, approximately 82% being singletons. The specimen sequenced was peripheral blood. The receptors were gathered from a woman aged 18 to 35 with acute or convalescent COVID-19.

The chain combines TRBV30 with TRBJ2-3, with a weak D call TRBD2 (6 bases). The CDR3 totals 13 residues. V dropped 2 bases and J dropped 3 bases, with 9 bases sitting between them. Germline CDR1 is GTSNPN and CDR2 is SVGIG (reference sequence). CDR3 residues: CAWSRGGTDTQYF. CDR3 nucleotide sequence: TGTGCCTGGAGTCGGGGAGGAACAGATACGCAGTATTTT. Using reference TRBV30 and TRBJ2-3 for the parts outside the CDR3, the full variable domain is SQTIHQWPATLVQPVGSPLSLECTVEGTSNPNLYWYRQAAGRGLQLLFYSVGIGQISSEVPQNLSASRPQDRQFILSSKKLLLSDSGFYLCAWSRGGTDTQYFGPGTRLTVL.

The chain combines TRBV5-1 with TRBJ2-7, with D possibly being TRBD1 (5 bases). Germline V lookup: CDR1 SGHRS, CDR2 YFSETQ. The CDR3 sequence is 14 residues long. Deletions cut 5 bases from V and 6 bases from J, with 18 bases between. The CDR3 loop is CASSSETARAEQYF. As DNA, the CDR3 is TGCGCCAGCAGTAGTGAGACAGCAAGAGCCGAGCAGTACTTC.

This rearrangement joins TRBV18 to TRBJ1-1, with 7 bases aligning to TRBD1. V gave up 3 bases and J gave up 0 bases; unmatched junction bases: 4. This CDR3 comprises 15 residues. CDR1 and CDR2 from the germline V gene are KGHSH and LQKENI. The CDR3 DNA is TGTGCCAGCTCACCGGCGGGACAGTTGAACACTGAAGCTTTCTTT. Translating gives CASSPAGQLNTEAFF. The entire variable domain, with the rest obtained from reference TRBV18 and TRBJ1-1, is as follows: NAGVMQNPRHLVRRRGQEARLRCSPMKGHSHVYWYRQLPEEGLKFMVYLQKENIIDESGMPKERFSAEFPKEGPSILRIQQVVRGDSAAYFCASSPAGQLNTEAFFGQGTRLTVV.

This clone was detected only a few times. Other DNA variants within this sample encode the same CDR3. The chain has TRBV29-1 and TRBJ2-1; TRBD2 matches 7 bases. The CDR3 runs to 13 residues. J lost 3 bases, V lost 4 bases, and 3 bases had no gene match. The germline gives CDR1 SQVTM, CDR2 ANQGSEA. CDR3 coding DNA: TGCAGCGTTGTCTCTAGCGGCTACAATGAGCAGTTCTTC. Translation gives CSVVSSGYNEQFF.

The chain has TRBV28 and TRBJ2-7; 7 nucleotides match TRBD2. From germline, CDR1 is MDHEN and CDR2 SYDVKM. The CDR3 length is 17 residues. The J segment lost 2 bases and the V segment lost 2 bases, leaving 12 bases of the junction unmatched. The CDR3 spells CASSLRHSWGRAYEQYF. CDR3 DNA: TGTGCCAGCAGTTTACGTCATAGCTGGGGGAGGGCCTACGAGCAGTACTTC. The full variable domain, rest sourced from reference TRBV28 and TRBJ2-7, is DVKVTQSSRYLVKRTGEKVFLECVQDMDHENMFWYRQDPGLGLRLIYFSYDVKMKEKGDIPEGYSVSREKKERFSLILESASTNQTSMYLCASSLRHSWGRAYEQYFGPGTRLTVT.

This chain connects TRBV3-1 (or the pseudogene TRBV3-2) to TRBJ2-7; 9 nucleotides align to TRBD1. With 4 bases clipped from V and 13 bases from J, the junction kept 8 bases outside the gene matches. CDR3 length equals 12 residues. CDR1 and CDR2 from the germline V gene are LGHDT and YNNKEL (reference sequence). The CDR3 loop reads CASSLGQGKDYF. The CDR3, as DNA: TGTGCCAGCAGCCTCGGACAGGGGAAAGATTACTTC.

V gene TRBV7-9 combines with J gene TRBJ2-2; D gene unclear. The CDR3 spans 13 residues. The V gene lost 8 bases and the J gene lost 1 base, with 8 bases spanning the gap. CDR1 is SEHNR, CDR2 FQNEAQ, per germline (reference sequence). This CDR3 reads CASGRLNTGELFF. For the CDR3, the DNA is TGTGCCAGCGGCCGTCTGAACACCGGGGAGCTGTTTTTT.

The rearrangement links TRBV28 to TRBJ2-7; 10 bases fit TRBD2. The germline V gene has CDR1 MDHEN and CDR2 SYDVKM. The CDR3 is 15 residues long. V trimming: 0 bases; J trimming: 5 bases; junction bases outside the gene matches: 4. CDR3: CASSLWTLAGDEQYF. CDR3 sequence (DNA): TGTGCCAGCAGTTTATGGACGCTAGCGGGAGACGAGCAGTACTTC.

The chain couples TRBV6-2 or TRBV6-3 to TRBJ2-1; TRBD2 matches at 13 bases. Germline lookup yields CDR1 MNHEY and CDR2 SVGEGT. This CDR3 has 18 amino acids. V shed 3 bases, J shed 4 bases, and the junction held 9 bases outside the gene matches. CDR3 nucleotide sequence: TGTGCCAGCAGTTATGTACTAGCGGGAGGGAAATGGTACAATGAGCAGTTCTTC. Its translation: CASSYVLAGGKWYNEQFF.

This chain joins TRBV6-2 or TRBV6-3 and TRBJ2-3; the D gene is possibly TRBD1 (5 bases). V gave up 0 bases and J gave up 2 bases, with 15 bases separating them. The CDR3 contains 17 residues. CDR1 and CDR2 (germline): MNHEY, SVGEGT. The CDR3 DNA sequence: TGTGCCAGCAGTTACTCGGCAGAACAGGAGCCCACAGATACGCAGTATTTT. This sequence encodes CASSYSAEQEPTDTQYF.

V and J are TRBV9 and TRBJ1-1; no definite D call. CDR1 is SGDLS, CDR2 YYNGEE, per germline. V was trimmed by 4 bases and J by 0 bases, leaving 7 bases between them. The CDR3 has 13 amino acids. CDR3 sequence (DNA): TGTGCCAGCAGCCGGGTCCTGAACACTGAAGCTTTCTTT. Translating gives CASSRVLNTEAFF.

The chain is built from TRBV28 and TRBJ2-2; D perhaps matches TRBD2 (5 bases). Per the germline V gene, CDR1 is MDHEN and CDR2 is SYDVKM. CDR3 length equals 12 residues. The V gene lost 6 bases and the J gene lost 8 bases, with 10 bases spanning the gap. CDR3 sequence reads: CASRTGMGELFF. CDR3 bases: TGTGCCAGCAGGACGGGAATGGGGGAGCTGTTTTTT.

This clone was seen just once. This chain uses TRBV28 with TRBJ2-7; 7 bases map to TRBD1. The germline gives CDR1 MDHEN, CDR2 SYDVKM. The trim removed 6 bases at V and 2 bases at J, leaving 10 bases unmatched. The CDR3 runs 15 residues. This CDR3 reads CASSPTGTPPYEQYF. The CDR3 DNA sequence: TGTGCCAGCAGCCCGACAGGGACACCCCCCTACGAGCAGTACTTC.

CDR3 residues: CSASALSGTGLGSTEAFF. In DNA form, the CDR3 reads TGCAGTGCTAGTGCCCTTTCCGGGACAGGGTTAGGGAGCACTGAAGCTTTCTTT. The rearrangement joins TRBV20-1 to TRBJ1-1; 9 nucleotides match TRBD1. The CDR3 contains 18 residues. Germline CDR1 is DFQATT and CDR2 is SNEGSKA (reference sequence). Losses at the gene ends were 3 bases for V and 4 bases for J; bases not matched to a gene: 18.

The chain combines TRBV11-3 with TRBJ2-1, with 7 bases identical to TRBD1. This CDR3 region has 17 residues. The ends lost 1 base at V and 5 bases at J; junction bases unmatched: 11. Germline CDR1 and CDR2: SGHNT and YENEEA. CDR3 in amino acids: CASSLGTGFIQDNEQFF. The CDR3 DNA reads TGTGCCAGCAGCTTAGGGACAGGTTTCATTCAAGACAATGAGCAGTTCTTC.

The chain is built from TRBV7-9 and TRBJ1-1; D not resolved. In germline, CDR1 is SEHNR, CDR2 FQNEAQ (reference sequence). Trimming pared 5 bases from V and 5 bases from J, leaving 21 bases between. CDR3 length: 16 residues. Here the CDR3 DNA reads TGTGCCAGCAGCCCAGTTTTCGAGGGCCTGAGGACTGAAGCTTTCTTT. Encoded protein: CASSPVFEGLRTEAFF. Using reference TRBV7-9 and TRBJ1-1 for the parts outside the CDR3, the full variable domain is DTGVSQNPRHKITKRGQNVTFRCDPISEHNRLYWYRQTLGQGPEFLTYFQNEAQLEKSRLLSDRFSAERPKGSFSTLEIQRTEQGDSAMYLCASSPVFEGLRTEAFFGQGTRLTVV.

The chain carries TRBV6-5 and TRBJ2-2; TRBD1 might be the D (7 bases). V lost 6 bases and J 4 bases, leaving 12 bases between the germline ends. Germline V gene data show CDR1 as MNHEY and CDR2 as SVGAGI. CDR3 length equals 14 residues. The CDR3 region has the DNA TGTGCCAGCAGATCAGGGGGGTTCACCGGGGAGCTGTTTTTT. Protein: CASRSGGFTGELFF.

The V and J genes are TRBV19 and TRBJ1-6; 8 bases are shared with TRBD1. V lost 7 bases, J lost 7 bases, and 6 bases stayed unmatched. The length of the CDR3 is 14 residues. CDR1 LNHDA and CDR2 SQIVND come from the germline V gene (reference sequence). CDR3: CASIDRGRNSPLHF. Written as DNA, the CDR3 is TGTGCCAGTATTGACAGGGGTCGGAATTCACCCCTCCACTTT.

The rearrangement joins TRBV11-3 to TRBJ2-7; TRBD2 agrees at 14 bases. Germline-derived CDR1 and CDR2 are SGHNT and YENEEA. The trim removed 0 bases at V and 10 bases at J, leaving 2 bases unmatched. CDR3 length: 14 residues. The CDR3 DNA follows: TGTGCCAGCAGCTTAGATGGGACTAGCGGGAGTCAGTACTTC. Amino acids: CASSLDGTSGSQYF.

The V call is TRBV13, the J call TRBJ1-1; D may be TRBD1 (6 bases). Germline V gene sequence: CDR1 PRHDT, CDR2 FYEKMQ (reference sequence). This CDR3 is built from 15 residues. The V and J ends lost 5 bases and 5 bases respectively, with 18 bases between them. CDR3 nucleotides: TGTGCCAGCAGCATTTCCAGGGGCGTAAAGACTGAAGCTTTCTTT. Translating it yields CASSISRGVKTEAFF.

V gene TRBV7-9 combines with J gene TRBJ2-4, with D possibly matching TRBD1 (6 bases). Germline CDR1 and CDR2: SEHNR and FQNEAQ (reference sequence). Trimming took off 8 bases at V and 9 bases at J, with 23 bases between the two ends. The length of the CDR3 is 15 residues. The CDR3 region is CASQDAARGNVIQYF. The DNA of the CDR3 is TGTGCCAGCCAAGACGCCGCCAGGGGAAATGTCATTCAGTACTTC. The variable domain in full, completed from reference TRBV7-9 and TRBJ2-4, reads DTGVSQNPRHKITKRGQNVTFRCDPISEHNRLYWYRQTLGQGPEFLTYFQNEAQLEKSRLLSDRFSAERPKGSFSTLEIQRTEQGDSAMYLCASQDAARGNVIQYFGAGTRLSVL.

The chain joins TRBV7-9 to TRBJ1-1, with D perhaps matching TRBD1 (5 bases). Deletions cut 2 bases from V and 7 bases from J, with 8 bases between. The CDR3 covers 12 residues. The V gene's germline CDR1 is SEHNR and CDR2 FQNEAQ (reference sequence). The CDR3, as DNA: TGTGCCAGCAGCTTAATAAGGGGTGAAGCTTTCTTT. This encodes CASSLIRGEAFF.

The CDR3 coding sequence is TGCAGCGTTGAAGGGCCCGGGGAGCTGTTTTTT. It specifies CSVEGPGELFF. The V and J genes are TRBV29-1 and TRBJ2-2; D gene unclear. This CDR3 has 11 residues. Germline CDR1 reads SQVTM; CDR2 reads ANQGSEA. V lost 1 base, J lost 6 bases, and 3 bases lay in between.

This clone was recorded once. This chain connects TRBV14 to TRBJ1-2, with D uncertain. V gave up 5 bases and J gave up 4 bases, with 11 bases separating them. The V gene's germline CDR1 is SGHDN and CDR2 FVKESK. The CDR3 is made up of 13 amino acids. This CDR3 reads CASSYPNSYGYTF. The CDR3 coding sequence is TGTGCCAGCAGCTACCCCAACAGCTATGGCTACACCTTC.

CDR3 region: CASSDREWSYGYTF. The CDR3 DNA is TGTGCCAGCAGCGACAGGGAGTGGAGCTATGGCTACACCTTC. The chain couples TRBV9 to TRBJ1-2, with D tentatively TRBD1 (6 bases). This CDR3 has 14 amino acids. Trimming cost V 3 bases and J 4 bases, with 13 bases left between them. Germline loops: CDR1 SGDLS, CDR2 YYNGEE.

The gene calls are TRBV7-2 and TRBJ1-2, with a possible D match to TRBD1 (5 bases). Trimming removed 1 base at V and 5 bases at J, with 11 bases between. CDR1 and CDR2 from the germline V gene are SGHTA and FQGNSA. The CDR3 runs to 14 residues. In nucleotides, the CDR3 is TGTGCCAGCAGCTTAGACCAGGGCTGGTATGGCTACACCTTC. Protein: CASSLDQGWYGYTF.

This clone appeared many times. The chain has TRBV27 and TRBJ2-7; maybe TRBD2 (6 bases). Trimming shortened V by 4 bases and J by 4 bases, and 17 bases separated the two germline ends. This CDR3 has 15 amino acids. In germline, CDR1 is MNHEY, CDR2 SMNVEV (reference sequence). CDR3 nucleotides: TGTGCCAGCAGTTGGCCGGGACTCCAAAATTACGAGCAGTACTTC. It codes for CASSWPGLQNYEQYF.

This chain links TRBV3-1 (or the pseudogene TRBV3-2) with TRBJ1-1, with D possibly matching TRBD1 (6 bases). From germline, CDR1 is LGHDT and CDR2 YNNKEL (reference sequence). The CDR3 length is 16 residues. The V and J ends lost 2 bases and 3 bases respectively, with 16 bases between them. CDR3 nucleotides: TGTGCCAGCAGCCAACGACAGGTCCTGACGGACACTGAAGCTTTCTTT. This sequence encodes CASSQRQVLTDTEAFF.

The V call is TRBV6-5, the J call TRBJ2-1; TRBD1 is a possible D gene (6 bases). The ends were cut back, 7 bases at V and 0 bases at J, with 13 bases in the middle. In germline, CDR1 is MNHEY, CDR2 SVGAGI. The CDR3 extends over 15 amino acids. The CDR3 nucleotides are TGTGCCAGCATTAGTCAGGGGAGCTCCTACAATGAGCAGTTCTTC. Residues: CASISQGSSYNEQFF.

The V call is TRBV28, the J call TRBJ2-3; D may be TRBD1 (5 bases). CDR1 and CDR2 (germline): MDHEN, SYDVKM. CDR3 length: 13 amino acids. V was pared by 6 bases and J by 0 bases, with 7 bases between. CDR3 sequence reads: CASRQVSTDTQYF. CDR3 nucleotide sequence: TGTGCCAGCAGACAGGTTAGCACAGATACGCAGTATTTT.

This clone was counted only a few times. The V and J genes are TRBV20-1 and TRBJ1-2; D is undetermined. Germline V lookup: CDR1 DFQATT, CDR2 SNEGSKA (reference sequence). V dropped 3 bases and J dropped 4 bases, with 9 bases sitting between them. The CDR3 contains 12 residues. The CDR3: CSASMPVYGYTF. CDR3 sequence (DNA): TGCAGTGCTAGTATGCCGGTCTATGGCTACACCTTC.

The V call is TRBV28, the J call TRBJ1-5; a weak D match, TRBD1 (6 bases). CDR1 and CDR2 (germline): MDHEN, SYDVKM. This CDR3 has 14 residues. The V gene lost 3 bases and the J gene lost 5 bases, with 11 bases spanning the gap. CDR3 nucleotide sequence: TGTGCCAGCAGTTTTCGACAGGCCGATCAGCCCCAGCATTTT. As protein: CASSFRQADQPQHF.